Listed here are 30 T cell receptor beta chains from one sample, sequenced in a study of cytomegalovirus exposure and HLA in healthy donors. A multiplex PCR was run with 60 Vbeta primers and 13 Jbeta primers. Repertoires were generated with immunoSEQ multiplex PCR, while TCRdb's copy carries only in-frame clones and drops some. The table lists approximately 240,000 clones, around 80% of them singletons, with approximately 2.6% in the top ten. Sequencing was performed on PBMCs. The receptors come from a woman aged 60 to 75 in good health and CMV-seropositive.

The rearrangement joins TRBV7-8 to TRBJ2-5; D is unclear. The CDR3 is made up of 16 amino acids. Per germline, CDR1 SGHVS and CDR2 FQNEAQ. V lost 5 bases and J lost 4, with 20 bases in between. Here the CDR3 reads CASSQGRLVVAETQYF. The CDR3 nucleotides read TGTGCCAGCAGCCAAGGTCGGTTGGTCGTAGCAGAGACCCAGTACTTC.

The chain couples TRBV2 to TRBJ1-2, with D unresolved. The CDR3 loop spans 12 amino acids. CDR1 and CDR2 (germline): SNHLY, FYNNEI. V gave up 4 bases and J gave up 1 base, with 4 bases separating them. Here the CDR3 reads CASSVLNYGYTF. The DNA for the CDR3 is TGTGCCAGCAGTGTACTTAACTATGGCTACACCTTC.

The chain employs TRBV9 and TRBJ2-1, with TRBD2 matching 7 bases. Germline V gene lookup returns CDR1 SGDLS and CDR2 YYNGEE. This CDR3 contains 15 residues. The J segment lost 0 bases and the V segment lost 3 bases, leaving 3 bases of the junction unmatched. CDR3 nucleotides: TGTGCCAGCAGCGGGGGGACTACCTCCTACAATGAGCAGTTCTTC. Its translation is CASSGGTTSYNEQFF.

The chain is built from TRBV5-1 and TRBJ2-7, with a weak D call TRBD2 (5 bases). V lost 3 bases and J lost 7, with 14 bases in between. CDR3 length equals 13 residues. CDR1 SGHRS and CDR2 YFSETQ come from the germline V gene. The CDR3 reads CASSSGGGEEQYF. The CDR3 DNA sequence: TGCGCCAGCAGCTCTGGCGGAGGTGAAGAGCAGTACTTC.

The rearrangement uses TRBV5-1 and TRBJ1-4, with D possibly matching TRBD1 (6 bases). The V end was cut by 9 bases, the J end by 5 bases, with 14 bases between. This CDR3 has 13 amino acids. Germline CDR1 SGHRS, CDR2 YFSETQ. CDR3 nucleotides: TGCGCCATCCAGACAGGCCCAAATGAAAAACTGTTTTTT. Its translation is CAIQTGPNEKLFF.

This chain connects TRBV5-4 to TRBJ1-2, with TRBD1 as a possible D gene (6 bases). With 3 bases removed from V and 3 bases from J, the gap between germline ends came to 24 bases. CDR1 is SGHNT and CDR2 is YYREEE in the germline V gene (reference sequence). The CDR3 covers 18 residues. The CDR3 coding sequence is TGTGCCAGCAGCTGGGGAGAGGACAGTCTCCTTCCCTACTATGGCTACACCTTC. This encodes CASSWGEDSLLPYYGYTF.

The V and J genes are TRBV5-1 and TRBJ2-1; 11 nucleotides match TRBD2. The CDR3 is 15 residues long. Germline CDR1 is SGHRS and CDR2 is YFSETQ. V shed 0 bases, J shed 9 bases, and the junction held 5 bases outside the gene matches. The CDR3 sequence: CASSLVTSGGGEQFF. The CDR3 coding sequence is TGCGCCAGCAGCTTGGTAACTAGCGGGGGCGGTGAGCAGTTCTTC.

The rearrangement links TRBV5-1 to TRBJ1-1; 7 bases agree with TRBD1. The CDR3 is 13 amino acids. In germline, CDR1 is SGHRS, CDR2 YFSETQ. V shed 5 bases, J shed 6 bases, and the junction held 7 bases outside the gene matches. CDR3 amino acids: CASRPPGQSEAFF. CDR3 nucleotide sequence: TGCGCCAGCAGACCTCCGGGACAGTCTGAAGCTTTCTTT.

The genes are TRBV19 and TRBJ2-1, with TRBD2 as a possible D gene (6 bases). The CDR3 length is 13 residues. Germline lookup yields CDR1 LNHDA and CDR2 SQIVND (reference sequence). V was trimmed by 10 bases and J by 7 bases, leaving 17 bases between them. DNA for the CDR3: TGTGCCACCCGACTAGGGGAACCTAATGAGCAGTTCTTC. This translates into CATRLGEPNEQFF.

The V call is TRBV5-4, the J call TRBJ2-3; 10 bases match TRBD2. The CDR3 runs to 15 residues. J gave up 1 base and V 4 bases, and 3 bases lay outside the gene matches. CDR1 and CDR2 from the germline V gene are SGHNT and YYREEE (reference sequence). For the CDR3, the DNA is TGTGCCAGCAGCCGAGGACTAGCGGGCACAGATACGCAGTATTTT. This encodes CASSRGLAGTDTQYF.

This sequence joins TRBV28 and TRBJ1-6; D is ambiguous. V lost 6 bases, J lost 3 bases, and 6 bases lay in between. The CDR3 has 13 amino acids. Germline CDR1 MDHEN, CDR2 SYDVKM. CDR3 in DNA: TGTGCCAGCAGAGGAGGCTATAATTCACCCCTCCACTTT. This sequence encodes CASRGGYNSPLHF. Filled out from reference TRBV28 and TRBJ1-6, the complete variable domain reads DVKVTQSSRYLVKRTGEKVFLECVQDMDHENMFWYRQDPGLGLRLIYFSYDVKMKEKGDIPEGYSVSREKKERFSLILESASTNQTSMYLCASRGGYNSPLHFGNGTRLTVT.

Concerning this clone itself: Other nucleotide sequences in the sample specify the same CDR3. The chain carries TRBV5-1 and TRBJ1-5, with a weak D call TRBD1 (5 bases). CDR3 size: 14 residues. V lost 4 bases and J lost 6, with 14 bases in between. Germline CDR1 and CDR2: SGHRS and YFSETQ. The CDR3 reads CASSPGTGVQPQHF. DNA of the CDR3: TGCGCCAGCAGCCCGGGGACGGGGGTTCAGCCCCAGCATTTT.

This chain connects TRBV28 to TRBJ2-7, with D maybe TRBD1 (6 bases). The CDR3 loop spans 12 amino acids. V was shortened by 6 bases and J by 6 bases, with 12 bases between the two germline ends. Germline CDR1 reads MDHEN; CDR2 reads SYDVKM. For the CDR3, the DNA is TGTGCCAGCAGATCCCAGGGGCGCGAGCAGTACTTC. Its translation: CASRSQGREQYF.

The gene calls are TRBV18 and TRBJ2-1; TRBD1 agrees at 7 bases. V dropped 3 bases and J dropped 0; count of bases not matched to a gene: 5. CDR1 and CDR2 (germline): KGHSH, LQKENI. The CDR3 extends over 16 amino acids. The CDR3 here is CASSPTTGSSYNEQFF. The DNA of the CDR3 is TGTGCCAGCTCACCGACGACAGGGAGCTCCTACAATGAGCAGTTCTTC.

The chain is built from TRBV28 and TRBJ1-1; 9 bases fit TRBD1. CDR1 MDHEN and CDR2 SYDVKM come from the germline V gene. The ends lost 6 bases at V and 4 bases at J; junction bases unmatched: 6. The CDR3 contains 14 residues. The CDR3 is CASRTGGFSTEAFF. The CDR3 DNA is TGTGCCAGCAGAACAGGGGGCTTTTCCACTGAAGCTTTCTTT.

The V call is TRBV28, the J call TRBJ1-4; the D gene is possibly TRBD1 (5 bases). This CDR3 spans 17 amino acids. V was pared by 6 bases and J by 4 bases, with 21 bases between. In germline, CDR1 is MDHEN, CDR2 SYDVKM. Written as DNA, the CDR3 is TGTGCCAGCAGGGAGGGGCCCCATCCAGGGCTTAATGAAAAACTGTTTTTT. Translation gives CASREGPHPGLNEKLFF.

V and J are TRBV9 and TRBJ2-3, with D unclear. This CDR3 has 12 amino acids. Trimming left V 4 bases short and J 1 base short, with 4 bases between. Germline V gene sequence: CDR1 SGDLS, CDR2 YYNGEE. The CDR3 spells CASSQGTDTQYF. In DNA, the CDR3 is TGTGCCAGCAGCCAGGGCACAGATACGCAGTATTTT.

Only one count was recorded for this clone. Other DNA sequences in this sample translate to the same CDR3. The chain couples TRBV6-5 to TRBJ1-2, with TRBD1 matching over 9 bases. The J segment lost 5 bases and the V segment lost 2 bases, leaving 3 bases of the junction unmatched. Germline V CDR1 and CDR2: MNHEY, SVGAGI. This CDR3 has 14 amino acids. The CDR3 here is CASSYAGQGYGYTF. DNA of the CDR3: TGTGCCAGCAGTTACGCGGGACAGGGATATGGCTACACCTTC.

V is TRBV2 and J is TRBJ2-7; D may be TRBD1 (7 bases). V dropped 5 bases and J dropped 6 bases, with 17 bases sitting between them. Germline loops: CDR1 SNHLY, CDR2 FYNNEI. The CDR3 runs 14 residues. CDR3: CASSFRDSGGEQYF. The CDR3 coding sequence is TGTGCCAGCAGTTTCCGGGACTCAGGGGGCGAGCAGTACTTC.

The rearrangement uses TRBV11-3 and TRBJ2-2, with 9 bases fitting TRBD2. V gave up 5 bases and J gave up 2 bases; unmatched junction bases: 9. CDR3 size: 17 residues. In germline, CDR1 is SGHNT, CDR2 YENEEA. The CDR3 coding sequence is TGTGCCAGCAGCCCAGGACCAGCGGGAGGCAACACCGGGGAGCTGTTTTTT. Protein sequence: CASSPGPAGGNTGELFF.

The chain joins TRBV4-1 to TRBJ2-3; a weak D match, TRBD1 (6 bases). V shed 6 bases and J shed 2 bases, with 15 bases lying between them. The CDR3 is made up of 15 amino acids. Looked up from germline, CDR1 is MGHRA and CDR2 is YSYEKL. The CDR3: CASRKLQGPTDTQYF. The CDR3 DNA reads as TGCGCCAGCAGGAAACTACAGGGACCCACAGATACGCAGTATTTT.

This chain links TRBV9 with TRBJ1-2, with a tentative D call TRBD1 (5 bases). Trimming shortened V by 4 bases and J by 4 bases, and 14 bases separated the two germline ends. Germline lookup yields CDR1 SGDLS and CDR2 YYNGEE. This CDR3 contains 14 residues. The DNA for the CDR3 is TGTGCCAGCAGCACTATAGCAGGGCCCTATGGCTACACCTTC. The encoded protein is CASSTIAGPYGYTF.

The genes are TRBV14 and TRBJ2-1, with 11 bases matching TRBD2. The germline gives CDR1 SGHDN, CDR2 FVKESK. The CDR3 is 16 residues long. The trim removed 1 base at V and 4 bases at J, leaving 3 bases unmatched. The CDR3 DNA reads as TGTGCCAGCAGCCAAGTGGGACTAGCGGCATACAATGAGCAGTTCTTC. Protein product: CASSQVGLAAYNEQFF.

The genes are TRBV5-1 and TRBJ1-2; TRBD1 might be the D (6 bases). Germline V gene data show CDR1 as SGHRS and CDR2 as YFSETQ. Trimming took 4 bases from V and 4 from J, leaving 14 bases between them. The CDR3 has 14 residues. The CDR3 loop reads CASSPQGSSYGYTF. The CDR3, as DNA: TGCGCCAGCAGCCCACAGGGTTCTAGCTATGGCTACACCTTC. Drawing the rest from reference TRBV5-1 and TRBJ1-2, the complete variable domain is KAGVTQTPRYLIKTRGQQVTLSCSPISGHRSVSWYQQTPGQGLQFLFEYFSETQRNKGNFPGRFSGRQFSNSRSEMNVSTLELGDSALYLCASSPQGSSYGYTFGSGTRLTVV.

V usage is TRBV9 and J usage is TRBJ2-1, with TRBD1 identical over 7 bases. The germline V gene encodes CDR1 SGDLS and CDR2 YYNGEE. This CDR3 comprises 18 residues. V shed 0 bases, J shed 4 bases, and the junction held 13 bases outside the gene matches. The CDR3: CASSVAVWTGTDYNEQFF. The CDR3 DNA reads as TGTGCCAGCAGCGTAGCAGTATGGACCGGGACAGATTACAATGAGCAGTTCTTC. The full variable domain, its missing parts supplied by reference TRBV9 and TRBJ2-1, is DSGVTQTPKHLITATGQRVTLRCSPRSGDLSVYWYQQSLDQGLQFLIQYYNGEERAKGNILERFSAQQFPDLHSELNLSSLELGDSALYFCASSVAVWTGTDYNEQFFGPGTRLTVL.

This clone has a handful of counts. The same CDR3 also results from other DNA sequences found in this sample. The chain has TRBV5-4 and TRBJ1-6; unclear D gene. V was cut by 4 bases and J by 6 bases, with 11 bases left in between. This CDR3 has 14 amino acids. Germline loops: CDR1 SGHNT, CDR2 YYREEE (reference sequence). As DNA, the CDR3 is TGTGCCAGCAGCCGCGAGGGCGGTAATTCACCCCTCCACTTT. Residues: CASSREGGNSPLHF.

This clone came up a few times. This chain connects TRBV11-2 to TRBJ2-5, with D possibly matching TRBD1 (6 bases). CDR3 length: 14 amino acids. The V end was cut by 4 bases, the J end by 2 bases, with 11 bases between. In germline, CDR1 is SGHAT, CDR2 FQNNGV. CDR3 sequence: CASSSPTGQETQYF. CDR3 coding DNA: TGTGCCAGCAGCTCGCCGACAGGTCAAGAGACCCAGTACTTC.

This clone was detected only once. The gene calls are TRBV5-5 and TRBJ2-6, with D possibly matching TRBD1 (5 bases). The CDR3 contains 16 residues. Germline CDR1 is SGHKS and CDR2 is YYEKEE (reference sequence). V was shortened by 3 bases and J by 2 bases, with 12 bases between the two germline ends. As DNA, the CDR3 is TGTGCCAGCAGCTCCCCGTCAGGGCCTGGGGCCAACGTCCTGACTTTC. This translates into CASSSPSGPGANVLTF.

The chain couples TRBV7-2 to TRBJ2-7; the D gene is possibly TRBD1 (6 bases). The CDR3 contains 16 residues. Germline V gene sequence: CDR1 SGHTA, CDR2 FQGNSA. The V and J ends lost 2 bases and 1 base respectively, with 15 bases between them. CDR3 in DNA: TGTGCCAGCAGCTTAACCGCGACAGGCATTTCCTACGAGCAGTACTTC. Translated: CASSLTATGISYEQYF.

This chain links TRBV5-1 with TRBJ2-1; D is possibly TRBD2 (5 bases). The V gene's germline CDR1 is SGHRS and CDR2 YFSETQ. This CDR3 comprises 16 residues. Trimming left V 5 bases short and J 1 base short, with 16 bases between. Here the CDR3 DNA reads TGCGCCAGCAGGAGGGCAGGATACAGTTCCTACAATGAGCAGTTCTTC. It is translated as CASRRAGYSSYNEQFF. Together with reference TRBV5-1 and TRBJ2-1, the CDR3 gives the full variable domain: KAGVTQTPRYLIKTRGQQVTLSCSPISGHRSVSWYQQTPGQGLQFLFEYFSETQRNKGNFPGRFSGRQFSNSRSEMNVSTLELGDSALYLCASRRAGYSSYNEQFFGPGTRLTVL.